The present entry profiles one TCR beta chain with its context. Trimming cost V 0 bases and J 2 bases, with 11 bases left between them. The CDR3 has 16 amino acids. Germline V gene lookup returns CDR1 SGHVS and CDR2 FQNEAQ. The sample is drawn from a study of blood T cell repertoires in COVID-19. At the level of the study: The origin of the acute and convalescent COVID-19 samples was the United States, Italy and Spain. PBMCs, B-cell-depleted T cells, or T cells provided the cDNA or gDNA that made up the material.

As originally analysed: Reference gene primer amplification gave nucleated cell count estimates. Sequencing used immunoSEQ multiplex PCR; TCRdb keeps in-frame clones, though not all of them. The V and J calls and clone size are taken from that table; D and trimming were inferred from the DNA. The data show about 210,000 clones, with 82% seen just once and more than 10% held by the top ten. The chain combines TRBV7-8 with TRBJ2-1; no definite D call. The receptor was isolated from a woman between 40 and 50 years old with acute or convalescent COVID-19. Specimen: peripheral blood. CDR3 sequence (DNA): TGTGCCAGCAGCTTAGCGGCGCGACGGGCCTACAATGAGCAGTTCTTC. It specifies CASSLAARRAYNEQFF.